Sequencing of this T cell receptor (beta chain) was carried out in a study of blood T cell repertoires in COVID-19. Per the germline V gene, CDR1 is KGHSH and CDR2 is LQKENI. Trimming took off 4 bases at V and 0 bases at J, with 12 bases between the two ends. There are 15 residues in the CDR3. This clone showed up just once. Here immunoSEQ multiplex PCR was the method, and the copy in TCRdb shows in-frame clones only, minus some. The sample holds tens of thousands of clones, roughly 73% seen once. This rearrangement joins TRBV18 to TRBJ1-1; D call uncertain. This TCR was sampled from a man aged 80 or over with acute or convalescent COVID-19. Sample: peripheral blood. The CDR3 loop is CASSRGSPMNTEAFF. In nucleotides, the CDR3 is TGTGCCAGCTCACGAGGGTCTCCCATGAACACTGAAGCTTTCTTT.